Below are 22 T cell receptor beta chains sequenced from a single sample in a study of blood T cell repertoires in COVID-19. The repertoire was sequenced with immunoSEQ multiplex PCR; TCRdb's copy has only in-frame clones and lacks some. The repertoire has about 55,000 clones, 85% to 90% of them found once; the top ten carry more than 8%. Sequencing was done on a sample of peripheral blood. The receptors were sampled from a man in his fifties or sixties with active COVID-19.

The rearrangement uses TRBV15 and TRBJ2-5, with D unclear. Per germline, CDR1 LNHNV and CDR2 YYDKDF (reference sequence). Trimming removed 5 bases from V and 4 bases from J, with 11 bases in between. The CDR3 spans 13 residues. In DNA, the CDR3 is TGTGCCACCAGCGGTGACATACTAGAGACCCAGTACTTC. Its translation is CATSGDILETQYF. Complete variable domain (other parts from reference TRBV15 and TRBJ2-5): DAMVIQNPRYQVTQFGKPVTLSCSQTLNHNVMYWYQQKSSQAPKLLFHYYDKDFNNEADTPDNFQSRRPNTSFCFLDIRSPGLGDTAMYLCATSGDILETQYFGPGTRLLVL.

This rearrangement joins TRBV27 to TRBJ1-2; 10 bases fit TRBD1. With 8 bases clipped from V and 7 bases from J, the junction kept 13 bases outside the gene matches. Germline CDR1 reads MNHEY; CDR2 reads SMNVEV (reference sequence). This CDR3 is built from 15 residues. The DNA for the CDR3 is TGTGCCAGCTGGGATCCGGGACAGGGGAAGGCTGGCTACACCTTC. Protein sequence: CASWDPGQGKAGYTF.

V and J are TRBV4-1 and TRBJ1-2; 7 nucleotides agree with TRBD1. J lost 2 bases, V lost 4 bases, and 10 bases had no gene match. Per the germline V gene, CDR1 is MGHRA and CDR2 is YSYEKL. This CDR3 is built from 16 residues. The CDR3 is CASSPRDRMLNYGYTF. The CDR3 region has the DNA TGCGCCAGCAGCCCCCGGGACAGAATGTTAAACTATGGCTACACCTTC.

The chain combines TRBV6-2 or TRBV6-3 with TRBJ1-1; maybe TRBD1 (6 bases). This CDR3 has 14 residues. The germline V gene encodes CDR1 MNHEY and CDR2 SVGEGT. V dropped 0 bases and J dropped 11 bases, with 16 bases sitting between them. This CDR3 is CASSYSISGVRAFF. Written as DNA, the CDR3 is TGTGCCAGCAGTTACTCGATATCAGGGGTAAGGGCTTTCTTT.

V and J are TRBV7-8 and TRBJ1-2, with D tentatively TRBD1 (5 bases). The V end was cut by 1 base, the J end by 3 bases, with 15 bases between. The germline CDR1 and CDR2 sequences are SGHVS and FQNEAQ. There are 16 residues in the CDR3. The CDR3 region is CASSLVVEEGYYGYTF. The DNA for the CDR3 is TGTGCCAGCAGCTTAGTGGTGGAGGAGGGGTACTATGGCTACACCTTC.

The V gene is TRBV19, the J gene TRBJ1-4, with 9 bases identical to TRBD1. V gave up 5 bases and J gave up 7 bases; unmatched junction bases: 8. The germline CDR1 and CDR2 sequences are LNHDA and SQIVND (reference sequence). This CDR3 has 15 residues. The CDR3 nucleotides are TGTGCCAGTAGTGTGGGGACAGGGAGCGTTGAAAAACTGTTTTTT. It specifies CASSVGTGSVEKLFF.

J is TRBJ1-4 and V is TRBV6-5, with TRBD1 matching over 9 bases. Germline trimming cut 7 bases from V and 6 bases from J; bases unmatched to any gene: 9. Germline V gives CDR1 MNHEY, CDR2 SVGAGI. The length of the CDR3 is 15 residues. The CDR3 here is CASNPLQGADEKLFF. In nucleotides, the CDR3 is TGTGCCAGCAACCCCCTACAGGGGGCGGATGAAAAACTGTTTTTT.

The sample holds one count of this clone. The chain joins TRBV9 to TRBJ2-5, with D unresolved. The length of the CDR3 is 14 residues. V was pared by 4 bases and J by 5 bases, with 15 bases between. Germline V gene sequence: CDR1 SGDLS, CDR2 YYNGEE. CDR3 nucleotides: TGTGCCAGCAGCTTAGGCGGCGATCGCGAGACCCAGTACTTC. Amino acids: CASSLGGDRETQYF.

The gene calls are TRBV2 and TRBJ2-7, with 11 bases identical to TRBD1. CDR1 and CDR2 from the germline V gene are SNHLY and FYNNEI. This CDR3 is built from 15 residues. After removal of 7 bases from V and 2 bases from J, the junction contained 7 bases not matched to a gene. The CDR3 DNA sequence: TGTGCCAGCAAAGCACCGGGACAGGGGGCCTACGAGCAGTACTTC. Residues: CASKAPGQGAYEQYF.

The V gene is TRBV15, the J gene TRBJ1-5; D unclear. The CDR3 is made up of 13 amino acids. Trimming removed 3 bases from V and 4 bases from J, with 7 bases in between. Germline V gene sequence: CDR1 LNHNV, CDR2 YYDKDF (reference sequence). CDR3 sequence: CATSSGSNQPQHF. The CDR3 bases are TGTGCCACCAGCAGTGGCTCTAATCAGCCCCAGCATTTT.

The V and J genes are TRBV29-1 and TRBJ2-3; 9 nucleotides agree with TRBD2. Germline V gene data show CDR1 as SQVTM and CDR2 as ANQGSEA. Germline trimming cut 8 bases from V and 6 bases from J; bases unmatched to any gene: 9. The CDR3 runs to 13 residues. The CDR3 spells CSTVAGESDTQYF. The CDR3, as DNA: TGCAGCACCGTAGCGGGAGAATCTGATACGCAGTATTTT.

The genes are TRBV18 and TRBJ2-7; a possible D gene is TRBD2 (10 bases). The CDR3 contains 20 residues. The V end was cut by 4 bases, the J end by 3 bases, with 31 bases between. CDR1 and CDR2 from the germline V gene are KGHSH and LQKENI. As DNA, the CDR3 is TGTGCCAGCTCACTATTGGGGTCTACAGGGGGCCTAGCGGGAGTCTACGAGCAGTACTTC. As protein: CASSLLGSTGGLAGVYEQYF. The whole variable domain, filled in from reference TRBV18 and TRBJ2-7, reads NAGVMQNPRHLVRRRGQEARLRCSPMKGHSHVYWYRQLPEEGLKFMVYLQKENIIDESGMPKERFSAEFPKEGPSILRIQQVVRGDSAAYFCASSLLGSTGGLAGVYEQYFGPGTRLTVT.

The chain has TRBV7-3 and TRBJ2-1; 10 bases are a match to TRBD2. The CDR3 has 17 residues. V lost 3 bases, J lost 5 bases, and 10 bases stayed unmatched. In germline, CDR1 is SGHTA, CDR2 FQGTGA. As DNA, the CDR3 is TGTGCCAGCAGCTTCCGGAAGACTAGCGGGCTTCACAATGAGCAGTTCTTC. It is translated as CASSFRKTSGLHNEQFF. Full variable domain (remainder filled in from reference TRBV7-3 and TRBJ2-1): GAGVSQTPSNKVTEKGKYVELRCDPISGHTALYWYRQSLGQGPEFLIYFQGTGAADDSGLPNDRFFAVRPEGSVSTLKIQRTERGDSAVYLCASSFRKTSGLHNEQFFGPGTRLTVL.

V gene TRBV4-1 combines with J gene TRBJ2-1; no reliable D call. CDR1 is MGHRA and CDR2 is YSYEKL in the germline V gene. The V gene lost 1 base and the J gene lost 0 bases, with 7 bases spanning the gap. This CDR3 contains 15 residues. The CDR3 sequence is CASSQGYGSYNEQFF. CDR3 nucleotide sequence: TGCGCCAGCAGCCAAGGCTATGGCTCCTACAATGAGCAGTTCTTC.

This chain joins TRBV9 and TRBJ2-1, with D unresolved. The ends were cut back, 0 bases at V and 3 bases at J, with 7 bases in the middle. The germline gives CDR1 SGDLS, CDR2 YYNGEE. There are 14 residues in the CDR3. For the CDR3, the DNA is TGTGCCAGCAGCGTAGACTCGTTCTACAATGAGCAGTTCTTC. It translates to CASSVDSFYNEQFF.

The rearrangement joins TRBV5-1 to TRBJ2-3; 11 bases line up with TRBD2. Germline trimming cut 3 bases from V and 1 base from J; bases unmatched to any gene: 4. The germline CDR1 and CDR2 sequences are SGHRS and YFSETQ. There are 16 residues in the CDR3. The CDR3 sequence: CASSSGTSGRTDTQYF. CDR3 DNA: TGCGCCAGCAGCTCCGGGACTAGCGGCCGCACAGATACGCAGTATTTT.

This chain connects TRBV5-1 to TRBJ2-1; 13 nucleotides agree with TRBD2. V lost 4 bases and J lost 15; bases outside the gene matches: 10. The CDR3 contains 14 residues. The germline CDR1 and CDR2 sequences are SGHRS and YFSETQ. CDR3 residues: CASSPGTSGEPWFF. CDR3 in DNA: TGCGCCAGCAGCCCCGGGACTAGCGGGGAACCATGGTTCTTC. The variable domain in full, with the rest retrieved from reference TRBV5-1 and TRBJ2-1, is KAGVTQTPRYLIKTRGQQVTLSCSPISGHRSVSWYQQTPGQGLQFLFEYFSETQRNKGNFPGRFSGRQFSNSRSEMNVSTLELGDSALYLCASSPGTSGEPWFFGPGTRLTVL.

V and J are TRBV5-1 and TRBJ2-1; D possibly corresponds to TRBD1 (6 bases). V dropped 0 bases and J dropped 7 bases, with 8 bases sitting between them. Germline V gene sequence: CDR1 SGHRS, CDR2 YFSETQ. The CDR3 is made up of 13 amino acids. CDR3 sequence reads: CASSLEGHNEQFF. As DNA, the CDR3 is TGCGCCAGCAGCTTGGAGGGACATAATGAGCAGTTCTTC.

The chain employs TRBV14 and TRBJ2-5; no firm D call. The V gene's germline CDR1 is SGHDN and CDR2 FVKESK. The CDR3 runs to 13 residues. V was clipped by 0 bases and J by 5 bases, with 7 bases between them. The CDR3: CASSQEPVETQYF. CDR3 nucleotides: TGTGCCAGCAGCCAAGAACCGGTGGAGACCCAGTACTTC.

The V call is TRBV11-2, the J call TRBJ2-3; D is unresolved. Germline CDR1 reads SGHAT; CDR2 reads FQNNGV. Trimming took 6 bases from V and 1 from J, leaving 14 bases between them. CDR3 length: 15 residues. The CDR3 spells CASSLEVVRTDTQYF. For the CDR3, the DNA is TGTGCCAGCAGTCTAGAGGTTGTCCGCACAGATACGCAGTATTTT.

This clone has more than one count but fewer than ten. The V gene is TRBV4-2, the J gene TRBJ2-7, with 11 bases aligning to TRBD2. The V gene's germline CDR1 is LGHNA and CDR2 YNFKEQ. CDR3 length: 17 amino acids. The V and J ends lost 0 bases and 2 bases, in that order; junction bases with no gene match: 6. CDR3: CASSQEAGTSGTYEQYF. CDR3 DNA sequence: TGTGCCAGCAGCCAAGAGGCCGGGACTAGCGGTACCTACGAGCAGTACTTC.

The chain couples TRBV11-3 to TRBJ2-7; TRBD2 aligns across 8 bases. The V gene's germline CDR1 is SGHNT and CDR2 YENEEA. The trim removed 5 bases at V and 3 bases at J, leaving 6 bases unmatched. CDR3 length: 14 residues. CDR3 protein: CASSPTGTSYEQYF. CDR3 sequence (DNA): TGTGCCAGCAGCCCCACCGGGACTAGCTACGAGCAGTACTTC.